Each of the 27 T cell receptor beta chains below was sequenced from the same sample in a study of cytomegalovirus exposure and HLA in healthy donors. It was with 60 Vbeta and 13 Jbeta primers that the PCR ran. The table came from immunoSEQ multiplex PCR; TCRdb's copy has only in-frame clones and leaves some out. The sample records 120,000 or so clones, 75% being singletons. The specimen was PBMCs. The origin of the receptors is a middle-aged woman in good health and CMV-seropositive.

The chain is built from TRBV6-5 and TRBJ1-1, with TRBD1 matching 7 bases. The CDR3 contains 16 residues. Germline assignment: CDR1 MNHEY and CDR2 SVGAGI. J lost 4 bases, V lost 1 base, and 9 bases had no gene match. CDR3 sequence reads: CASSYWLTGRSTEAFF. CDR3 DNA: TGTGCCAGCAGTTACTGGTTGACAGGGAGAAGCACTGAAGCTTTCTTT.

The rearrangement joins TRBV15 to TRBJ2-2; D remains unclear. Trimming removed 3 bases at V and 3 bases at J, with 5 bases between. CDR3 length: 13 amino acids. CDR1 and CDR2 from the germline V gene are LNHNV and YYDKDF (reference sequence). The CDR3 here is CATSSSDTGELFF. CDR3 DNA: TGTGCCACCAGCAGTTCGGACACCGGGGAGCTGTTTTTT.

The chain combines TRBV9 with TRBJ2-5; TRBD2 matches 9 bases. TRBJ2-7 explains the end of the DNA better; the J call may be wrong. This CDR3 is built from 16 residues. CDR1 is SGDLS and CDR2 is YYNGEE in the germline V gene. CDR3 in amino acids: CASSGRGSGSPYEQYF. For the CDR3, the DNA is TGTGCCAGCAGCGGCCGGGGTAGCGGGAGCCCCTACGAGCAGTACTTC.

V and J are TRBV9 and TRBJ2-5; maybe TRBD2 (6 bases). CDR3 length: 13 residues. Trimming removed 2 bases at V and 4 bases at J, with 9 bases between. Per germline, CDR1 SGDLS and CDR2 YYNGEE. The CDR3 DNA follows: TGTGCCAGCAGCGTCGTGGGAGGAGAGACCCAGTACTTC. Translation: CASSVVGGETQYF.

The chain combines TRBV14 with TRBJ2-7; perhaps TRBD2 as D (6 bases). V was pared by 3 bases and J by 9 bases, with 24 bases between. The CDR3 extends over 16 amino acids. From germline, CDR1 is SGHDN and CDR2 FVKESK. The CDR3 protein is CASSQEGVIGTAVQYF. CDR3 DNA sequence: TGTGCCAGCAGCCAGGAGGGTGTGATCGGTACTGCGGTGCAGTACTTC. Supplemented by reference TRBV14 and TRBJ2-7, the full variable domain reads EAGVTQFPSHSVIEKGQTVTLRCDPISGHDNLYWYRRVMGKEIKFLLHFVKESKQDESGMPNNRFLAERTGGTYSTLKVQPAELEDSGVYFCASSQEGVIGTAVQYFGPGTRLTVT.

By sample share, this clone is medium-sized. The genes are TRBV7-3 and TRBJ2-3, with D unresolved. The germline gives CDR1 SGHTA, CDR2 FQGTGA. This CDR3 is built from 13 residues. V lost 2 bases to trimming and J lost 1 base, with 4 bases between them. CDR3 sequence (DNA): TGTGCCAGCAGCTTACCAGGCACAGATACGCAGTATTTT. As protein: CASSLPGTDTQYF.

The chain recombines TRBV5-1 with TRBJ2-1; D is perhaps TRBD2 (6 bases). Germline V CDR1 and CDR2: SGHRS, YFSETQ. V lost 2 bases and J 9 bases, leaving 15 bases between the germline ends. The CDR3 sequence is 14 residues long. The CDR3 DNA reads TGCGCCAGCAGCTTAGGGACTCCGCGGAGTGAGCAGTTCTTC. Amino acids: CASSLGTPRSEQFF. The whole variable domain, remainder taken from reference TRBV5-1 and TRBJ2-1, is KAGVTQTPRYLIKTRGQQVTLSCSPISGHRSVSWYQQTPGQGLQFLFEYFSETQRNKGNFPGRFSGRQFSNSRSEMNVSTLELGDSALYLCASSLGTPRSEQFFGPGTRLTVL.

The chain is built from TRBV7-9 and TRBJ2-3, with TRBD2 matching 15 bases. V lost 11 bases and J lost 5; bases outside the gene matches: 17. The CDR3 length is 18 residues. The germline V gene encodes CDR1 SEHNR and CDR2 FQNEAQ (reference sequence). CDR3 DNA: TGTGCCGCTAAAAAGGGGACTAGCGGGAGGCACTACGAAGATACGCAGTATTTT. Its protein product is CAAKKGTSGRHYEDTQYF.

This chain connects TRBV5-4 to TRBJ1-1, with D tentatively TRBD1 (6 bases). This CDR3 spans 13 amino acids. The V gene lost 5 bases and the J gene lost 7 bases, with 15 bases spanning the gap. Germline V CDR1 and CDR2: SGHNT, YYREEE (reference sequence). The CDR3 nucleotides are TGTGCCAGCAGTTCCCGGGACACCTATGAAGCTTTCTTT. Protein: CASSSRDTYEAFF.

The gene calls are TRBV13 and TRBJ2-5; the match to TRBD2 covers 10 bases. The CDR3 is made up of 14 amino acids. V shed 5 bases, J shed 2 bases, and the junction held 2 bases outside the gene matches. Germline V gene data show CDR1 as PRHDT and CDR2 as FYEKMQ (reference sequence). The CDR3 DNA is TGTGCCAGCAGCGGGACTAGCGAACAAGAGACCCAGTACTTC. It encodes CASSGTSEQETQYF.

The rearrangement joins TRBV9 to TRBJ1-5; the match to TRBD1 covers 8 bases. Germline loops: CDR1 SGDLS, CDR2 YYNGEE. The junction had 8 bases not matched to a gene; V was cut back by 7 bases and J by 5 bases. The CDR3 is 14 residues long. The CDR3 loop is CASGLTGGHQPQHF. For the CDR3, the DNA is TGTGCCAGCGGCTTAACAGGGGGTCATCAGCCCCAGCATTTT.

The V gene is TRBV29-1, the J gene TRBJ2-2; D gene ambiguous. The CDR3 loop spans 12 amino acids. Trimming left V 4 bases short and J 3 bases short, with 6 bases between. Per germline, CDR1 SQVTM and CDR2 ANQGSEA. In nucleotides, the CDR3 is TGCAGCGTTGGAGACGACACCGGGGAGCTGTTTTTT. Its translation: CSVGDDTGELFF.

Written as DNA, the CDR3 is TGTGCCTGGATGCCTGGGGGGACTGGAAACACCATATATTTT. Protein: CAWMPGGTGNTIYF. The chain carries TRBV30 and TRBJ1-3; D is perhaps TRBD1 (5 bases). This CDR3 is built from 14 residues. V gave up 4 bases and J gave up 2 bases, with 12 bases separating them. CDR1 and CDR2 (germline): GTSNPN, SVGIG (reference sequence).

The chain carries TRBV4-3 and TRBJ2-5, with TRBD1 matching over 7 bases. After removal of 1 base from V and 5 bases from J, the junction contained 7 bases not matched to a gene. The CDR3 has 15 residues. CDR1 and CDR2 (germline): LGHNA, YSLEER. CDR3 nucleotides: TGCGCCAGCAGCCAAGGACAGGGCTCCCACGAGACCCAGTACTTC. Its protein is CASSQGQGSHETQYF.

The chain joins TRBV6-5 to TRBJ1-2; a possible D gene is TRBD1 (6 bases). Germline CDR1 and CDR2: MNHEY and SVGAGI. V shed 6 bases and J shed 4 bases, with 18 bases lying between them. The CDR3 loop spans 15 amino acids. CDR3 sequence (DNA): TGTGCCAGCAGATCGGGGGGGGCGGGGGGCTATGGCTACACCTTC. Residues: CASRSGGAGGYGYTF.

The chain couples TRBV13 to TRBJ2-1; 13 bases match TRBD2. The CDR3 spans 17 residues. Germline trimming cut 4 bases from V and 0 bases from J; bases unmatched to any gene: 3. Germline V gene sequence: CDR1 PRHDT, CDR2 FYEKMQ (reference sequence). In nucleotides, the CDR3 is TGTGCCAGCAGCTCGCGGACTAGCGGGAGCTCCTACAATGAGCAGTTCTTC. Protein sequence: CASSSRTSGSSYNEQFF.

The V and J genes are TRBV2 and TRBJ2-3, with 9 nucleotides matching TRBD1. After removal of 6 bases from V and 6 bases from J, the junction contained 10 bases not matched to a gene. The CDR3 contains 15 residues. The germline V gene has CDR1 SNHLY and CDR2 FYNNEI. The CDR3 DNA reads TGTGCCAGCAGCGCCCCGGGACAGGGTTTTGATACGCAGTATTTT. Protein sequence: CASSAPGQGFDTQYF.

Only a few counts were recorded for this clone. The rearrangement uses TRBV2 and TRBJ2-3; no firm D call. CDR3 size: 13 residues. Trimming pared 3 bases from V and 0 bases from J, leaving 4 bases between. Germline CDR1 reads SNHLY; CDR2 reads FYNNEI. The CDR3 spells CASSDESTDTQYF. CDR3 DNA: TGTGCCAGCAGTGACGAGAGCACAGATACGCAGTATTTT.

This chain links TRBV6-1 with TRBJ1-1; 7 bases align to TRBD1. The CDR3 consists of 13 residues. Germline CDR1 MNHNS, CDR2 SASEGT. J lost 4 bases, V lost 4 bases, and 3 bases had no gene match. The CDR3 coding sequence is TGTGCCAGCAGTGGTCCAGGGGGCACTGAAGCTTTCTTT. Translated, it gives CASSGPGGTEAFF.

The J gene is TRBJ1-5, the V gene TRBV10-2, with D unresolved. Trimming stripped 3 bases from V and 7 bases from J, with 7 bases between. The germline gives CDR1 WSHSY, CDR2 SAAADI. This CDR3 spans 12 amino acids. In nucleotides, the CDR3 is TGCGCCAGCAGTGATGGAGGCCAGCCCCAGCATTTT. Protein product: CASSDGGQPQHF.

This clone appeared a few times. V usage is TRBV14 and J usage is TRBJ1-1; perhaps TRBD1 as D (6 bases). CDR3 size: 17 residues. Germline V gene lookup returns CDR1 SGHDN and CDR2 FVKESK. V shed 4 bases and J shed 3 bases, with 21 bases lying between them. The CDR3 protein is CASSPHLGGGMDTEAFF. The CDR3 nucleotides are TGTGCCAGCAGCCCTCACTTAGGGGGGGGCATGGACACTGAAGCTTTCTTT.

This sequence joins TRBV6-5 and TRBJ1-5; TRBD1 agrees at 7 bases. Germline V gene lookup returns CDR1 MNHEY and CDR2 SVGAGI. V lost 2 bases to trimming and J lost 5 bases; unmatched junction nucleotides: 6. This CDR3 has 15 amino acids. The CDR3 loop reads CASSYATGSDQPQHF. For the CDR3, the DNA is TGTGCCAGCAGTTACGCGACAGGGTCGGATCAGCCCCAGCATTTT.

This chain connects TRBV30 to TRBJ1-1; no definite D call. This CDR3 is 11 amino acids long. The germline V and J ends were trimmed by 2 bases and 8 bases, with 9 bases remaining between them. CDR1 GTSNPN and CDR2 SVGIG come from the germline V gene (reference sequence). DNA of the CDR3: TGTGCCTGGAGTACCCTTGAGGAAGCTTTCTTT. It is translated as CAWSTLEEAFF.

The chain has TRBV5-6 and TRBJ1-4; 9 bases are shared with TRBD1. CDR3 size: 16 residues. Germline CDR1 and CDR2: SGHDT and YYEEEE. The junction had 7 bases not matched to a gene; V was cut back by 2 bases and J by 5 bases. The DNA of the CDR3 is TGTGCCAGCAGCTTCCTAACAGGGGGCGCAAATGAAAAACTGTTTTTT. Translation gives CASSFLTGGANEKLFF.

The chain carries TRBV4-1 and TRBJ2-3; D perhaps matches TRBD2 (5 bases). V was trimmed by 4 bases and J by 10 bases, leaving 15 bases between them. Germline CDR1 and CDR2: MGHRA and YSYEKL. The length of the CDR3 is 13 residues. CDR3 sequence: CASSLDWTPPQYF. In DNA, the CDR3 is TGCGCCAGCAGCCTGGACTGGACCCCCCCGCAGTATTTT.

CDR3 DNA: TGTGCCAGCAGAAAGACAGGGAATAATTCACCCCTCCACTTT. Encoded protein: CASRKTGNNSPLHF. This sequence joins TRBV7-9 and TRBJ1-6; TRBD1 matches 7 bases. Germline V gene lookup returns CDR1 SEHNR and CDR2 FQNEAQ (reference sequence). V dropped 6 bases and J dropped 5; count of bases not matched to a gene: 4. The CDR3 totals 14 residues.

The chain links TRBV7-6 to TRBJ2-6, with D perhaps TRBD1 (6 bases). Germline loops: CDR1 SGHVS, CDR2 FNYEAQ. Trimming removed 1 base at V and 0 bases at J, with 13 bases between. This CDR3 has 18 residues. DNA for the CDR3: TGTGCCAGCAGCTTAGGACAGGCCGACATCTCTGGGGCCAACGTCCTGACTTTC. Amino acid sequence: CASSLGQADISGANVLTF.